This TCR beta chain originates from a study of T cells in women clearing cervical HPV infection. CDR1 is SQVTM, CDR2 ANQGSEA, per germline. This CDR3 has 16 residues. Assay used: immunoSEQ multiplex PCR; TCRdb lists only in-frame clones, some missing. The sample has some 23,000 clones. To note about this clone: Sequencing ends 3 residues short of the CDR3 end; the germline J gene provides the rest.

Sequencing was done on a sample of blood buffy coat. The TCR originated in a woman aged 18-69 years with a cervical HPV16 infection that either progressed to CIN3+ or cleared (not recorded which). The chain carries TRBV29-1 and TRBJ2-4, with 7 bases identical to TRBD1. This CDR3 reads CSVPVRDRGARYGQYF. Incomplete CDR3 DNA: TGCAGCGTACCAGTCCGGGACAGAGGAGCGAGATATGGT.